This T cell receptor beta chain was sequenced for a study of blood T cell repertoires in COVID-19. Germline V gene data show CDR1 as MGHRA and CDR2 as YSYEKL. This CDR3 has 14 residues. Trimming took 4 bases from V and 8 from J; bases not matched to a gene: 7. Profiling relied on immunoSEQ multiplex PCR, and the TCRdb table lists in-frame clones only, not all of them. There are 250,000 to 400,000 clones in the sample; 90% occur only once, and 2% to 3% lies in the top ten. The clonotype originates from a man in his sixties who had recovered from COVID-19. The rearrangement uses TRBV4-1 and TRBJ2-1; TRBD1 agrees at 8 bases. Sample: PBMCs or T cells enriched from blood (not recorded which). CDR3 sequence: CASSLDREVDEQFF. The CDR3 DNA reads as TGCGCCAGCAGCCTGGACAGGGAGGTCGATGAGCAGTTCTTC.